This is a list of T cell receptor beta chains from one sample in a study of human T cells and chemical hapten exposure. TCRdb analysed the RACE reads with MiXCR anew, one entry per CDR3 protein. This sample carries roughly 380,000 distinct CDR3 sequences, 5.1% of them seen once, and the ten largest clones take 2.5% to 3%. The sequenced sample was whole blood, obtained in connection with sensitization to the hapten diphenylcyclopropenone (DPC). Source of these receptors: a woman aged 50 to 60 with alopecia areata. Some clones in this sample may be carry-over from other donors' samples. Both conserved end residues are part of each CDR3.

v_gene	j_gene	CDR3aa
TRBV20-1	TRBJ2-7	CSARAGWAETYEQYF
TRBV24-1	TRBJ1-5	CATSDPAKQPQHF
TRBV6-1	TRBJ2-1	CASSAYPSNEQFF
TRBV15	TRBJ2-7	CATSRRASGEQYF
TRBV11-2	TRBJ2-2	CASSILAGEGGELFF
TRBV11-2	TRBJ2-5	CASSPQVGGWEETQYF
TRBV4-1	TRBJ2-5	CASSQTETQYF
TRBV6-5	TRBJ2-5	CASSRTQETQYF
TRBV7-9	TRBJ2-1	CAASGSINEQFF
TRBV5-6	TRBJ1-6	CASSFSQNSPLHF
TRBV11-2	TRBJ2-6	CASSGWNSGANVLTF
TRBV6-1	TRBJ2-1	CASKGGTMEFF
TRBV4-1	TRBJ1-2	CASSQVGRGHYGYTF
TRBV6-5	TRBJ1-4	CASSLGGLYNEKLFF
TRBV5-5	TRBJ2-7	CASAPPGQGPYEQYF
TRBV5-1	TRBJ1-1	CASSPGDISLGTEAFF
TRBV7-2	TRBJ1-1	CASSSTKTEAFF
TRBV7-6	TRBJ1-1	CASSLDRSGEAFF
TRBV11-2	TRBJ2-2	CASSLDLRLTGELFF
TRBV4-1	TRBJ1-5	CASSQEGSSGNQPQHF
TRBV28	TRBJ2-7	CASSTVRAGEDEQYF
TRBV28	TRBJ2-5	CASSLTGLQETQYF
TRBV28	TRBJ2-7	CASGGAGGSYEQYF